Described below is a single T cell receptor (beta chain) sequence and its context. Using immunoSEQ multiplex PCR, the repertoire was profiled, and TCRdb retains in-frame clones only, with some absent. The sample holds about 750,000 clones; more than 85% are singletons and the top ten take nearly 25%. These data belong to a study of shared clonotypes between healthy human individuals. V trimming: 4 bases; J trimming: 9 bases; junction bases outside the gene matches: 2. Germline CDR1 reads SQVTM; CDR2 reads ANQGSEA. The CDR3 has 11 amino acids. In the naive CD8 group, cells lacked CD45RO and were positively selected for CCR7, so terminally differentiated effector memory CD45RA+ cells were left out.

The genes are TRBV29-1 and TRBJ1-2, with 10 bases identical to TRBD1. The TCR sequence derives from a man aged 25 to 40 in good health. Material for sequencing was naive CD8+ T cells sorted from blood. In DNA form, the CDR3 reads TGCAGCGTTGGACAGGGGGCACGCTACACCTTC. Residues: CSVGQGARYTF. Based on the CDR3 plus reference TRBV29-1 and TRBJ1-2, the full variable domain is SAVISQKPSRDICQRGTSLTIQCQVDSQVTMMFWYRQQPGQSLTLIATANQGSEATYESGFVIDKFPISRPNLTFSTLTVSNMSPEDSSIYLCSVGQGARYTFGSGTRLTVV.